The rows below give T cell receptor beta chains drawn from one sample of a study of T cell changes during pregnancy in multiple sclerosis. TCRdb's copy holds only in-frame clones and misses some; the assay was immunoSEQ multiplex PCR. The sample lists roughly 40,000 clones; approximately 92% were seen once. This specimen was CD8+ T cells from peripheral blood mononuclear cells, taken in the first trimester of pregnancy. The receptors were sampled from a female donor with multiple sclerosis, enrolled in a pregnancy study. The CDR3 runs from the conserved cysteine through the conserved F or W. Each record gives: V gene, D gene, clone size, J gene, CDR3 DNA, CDR3 protein. D genes are given only for firm matches. Clone sizes are given selectively: once, few, many, or a class where the clone is expanded.

TRBV29-1,TRBD2,.,TRBJ2-3,TGCAGCGTTGAGCCAGCGGGGGTGGCAGATACGCAGTATTTT,CSVEPAGVADTQYF
TRBV19,.,.,TRBJ1-1,TGTGCCAGTAGCACAGGGAACACTGAAGCTTTCTTT,CASSTGNTEAFF
TRBV25-1,.,once,TRBJ2-2,TGTGCCAGCAGTGTGGGGTTTAGCGCCGGGGAGCTGTTTTTT,CASSVGFSAGELFF
TRBV9,TRBD2,.,TRBJ2-1,TGTGCCAGCAGCGTAGACCCTAGCGGTAGCTCCTACAATGAGCAGTTCTTC,CASSVDPSGSSYNEQFF
TRBV6-1,TRBD2,.,TRBJ2-7,TGTGCCAGCAGTGAAGAACTAGCGGGGTCCGACGAGCAGTACTTC,CASSEELAGSDEQYF
TRBV5-6,.,.,TRBJ2-7,TGTGCCAGCAGCCTGAGCCCTTACGAGCAGTACTTC,CASSLSPYEQYF
TRBV15,TRBD2,.,TRBJ2-3,TGTGCCACCAGCGTGAGCGGGACTAGCGGTTCCACAGATACGCAGTATTTT,CATSVSGTSGSTDTQYF
TRBV27,.,.,TRBJ2-5,TGTGCCAGCAGTTTAAGTGGGGGGGCGGAGACCCAGTACTTC,CASSLSGGAETQYF
TRBV7-6,TRBD1,.,TRBJ2-7,TGTGCCAGCAGTCTAGCCATGGGACAGGGAAATAGCGAGCAGTACTTC,CASSLAMGQGNSEQYF
TRBV9,.,few,TRBJ2-1,TGTGCCAGCAGCCCACCACAGGGAAATGAGCAGTTCTTC,CASSPPQGNEQFF
TRBV14,.,.,TRBJ2-5,TGTGCCAGCAGCCAAGGCCTATCTCTCCAAGAGACCCAGTACTTC,CASSQGLSLQETQYF
TRBV30,TRBD1,.,TRBJ1-2,TGTGCCTGGAGTTGGCCGGGACAGATCTATGGCTACACCTTC,CAWSWPGQIYGYTF
TRBV18,TRBD1,.,TRBJ2-2,TGTGCCAGCTCAGTGACAGGGATGAACACCGGGGAGCTGTTTTTT,CASSVTGMNTGELFF
TRBV5-1,TRBD1,.,TRBJ2-7,TGCGCCAGCAGCCCGGGACAGGGGCGCGAGCAGTACTTC,CASSPGQGREQYF
TRBV28,TRBD1,.,TRBJ2-1,TGTGCCAGCAGTACTGACAGGGCCTCATTCTCCTACAATGAGCAGTTCTTC,CASSTDRASFSYNEQFF
TRBV6-4,TRBD2,.,TRBJ2-1,TGTGCCAGCAGCGGGGGGGCCTACAATGAGCAGTTCTTC,CASSGGAYNEQFF
TRBV19,TRBD1,once,TRBJ1-5,TGTGCCAGTAGTATTGACAGGGTTGGCAATCAGCCCCAGCATTTT,CASSIDRVGNQPQHF
TRBV27,.,.,TRBJ2-7,TGTGCCAGCAGGGAAGGGGTTTCCTACGAGCAGTACTTC,CASREGVSYEQYF
TRBV7-6,TRBD2,.,TRBJ2-3,TGTGCCAGCAGCTCCGCTAGCGGGGGGGCCTCAGATACGCAGTATTTT,CASSSASGGASDTQYF
TRBV10-2,TRBD1,few,TRBJ2-2,TGCGCCAGCAGACCCGGGACAGGGTACACCGGGGAGCTGTTTTTT,CASRPGTGYTGELFF
TRBV7-8,TRBD1,.,TRBJ2-7,TGTGCCAGCAGCTCCCCGGGACAGAGCTCCTACGAGCAGTACTTC,CASSSPGQSSYEQYF
TRBV7-9,.,few,TRBJ2-1,TGTGCCAGCAGCCGTAATTTAGAGGAGCAGTTCTTC,CASSRNLEEQFF
TRBV11-2,.,.,TRBJ1-4,TGTGCCAGCAGCTTAGTCGGAGTAAATGAAAAACTGTTTTTT,CASSLVGVNEKLFF
TRBV4-1,.,.,TRBJ2-7,TGCGCCAGCAGCCTCCGACAGTCCTACGAGCAGTACTTC,CASSLRQSYEQYF
TRBV30,TRBD2,.,TRBJ2-6,TGTGCCTGGAGTGGACTAGCGGGGGCGACTGGGGCCAACGTCCTGACTTTC,CAWSGLAGATGANVLTF
TRBV27,.,.,TRBJ1-2,TGTGCCAGCAGTTTGGCAGGGGACTATGGCTACACCTTC,CASSLAGDYGYTF
TRBV5-1,.,.,TRBJ2-7,TGCGCCAGCAGCTTGGAGCTAGGGGACGAGCAGTACTTC,CASSLELGDEQYF